This T cell receptor beta chain was recovered during a study of shared clonotypes between healthy human individuals. Study findings and constraints: Enrolling few donors narrowed the genetic and exposure-history diversity that was represented. Non-shared clonotypes had lower generation probabilities than those shared by all four donors.

Original methodology: Quality scores were absent from the junction-only immunoSEQ sequences, so filtering differed. Assay used: immunoSEQ multiplex PCR; TCRdb lists only in-frame clones, some missing. For V, J and clone size, that table is used; D and trimming come from the DNA. The sample consists of roughly 1 million clones, about 80% of them appearing once. For this clone: Its antigen remains unknown.

CDR3 length equals 14 residues. With V trimmed by 5 bases and J by 3 bases, 3 bases remained unmatched. The V gene's germline CDR1 is SGHNT and CDR2 YENEEA. The sequenced material came from memory CD4+ T cells from PBMCs. Regarding subset: CD45RA-negative fraction. This receptor was obtained from a man younger than 35 in good health. Some clones in this sample may be carry-over from other donors' samples. This chain uses TRBV11-3 with TRBJ2-5; 10 nucleotides match TRBD1. The CDR3, as DNA: TGTGCCAGCAGCCCCGGGACAGGGGAAGAGACCCAGTACTTC. Amino acid sequence: CASSPGTGEETQYF. The full variable domain, with the rest looked up from reference TRBV11-3 and TRBJ2-5, is EAGVVQSPRYKIIEKKQPVAFWCNPISGHNTLYWYLQNLGQGPELLIRYENEEAVDDSQLPKDRFSAERLKGVDSTLKIQPAELGDSAVYLCASSPGTGEETQYFGPGTRLLVL.